These 27 T cell receptor beta chains were all obtained from the same sample, sequenced in a study of Ad26.COV2.S vaccination and SARS-CoV-2 variants. The method was immunoSEQ multiplex PCR; TCRdb's version includes in-frame clones alone and lacks a portion of them. This table holds around 300,000 clones, roughly 88% found once. Treatment given: about 20 received Ad26.COV2.S at low or high dose, single or two shots; a few received placebo; per-sample allocation not given. The samples were gathered on day 63 after the first injection of vaccine or placebo. Sequenced here: peripheral blood, sampled in a trial of Ad26.COV2.S vaccine versus placebo. The origin of the receptors is a person between 18 and 60 years old who received the Ad26.COV2.S COVID-19 vaccine or a placebo.

The gene calls are TRBV2 and TRBJ2-7; D possibly corresponds to TRBD1 (6 bases). Trimming removed 7 bases at V and 2 bases at J, with 12 bases between. The germline gives CDR1 SNHLY, CDR2 FYNNEI. The CDR3 is 13 residues long. In nucleotides, the CDR3 is TGTGCCAGCAAAAGGACAGATGCCTACGAGCAGTACTTC. Encoded protein: CASKRTDAYEQYF. The full variable domain, completed using reference TRBV2 and TRBJ2-7, is EPEVTQTPSHQVTQMGQEVILRCVPISNHLYFYWYRQILGQKVEFLVSFYNNEISEKSEIFDDQFSVERPDGSNFTLKIRSTKLEDSAMYFCASKRTDAYEQYFGPGTRLTVT.

This clone was seen just once. The gene calls are TRBV12-3 or TRBV12-4 and TRBJ1-2; no definite D call. V was cut by 1 base and J by 4 bases, with 7 bases left in between. This CDR3 spans 13 amino acids. For the CDR3, the DNA is TGTGCCAGCAGTTTAGTCGGATCCTATGGCTACACCTTC. Protein sequence: CASSLVGSYGYTF.

CDR3 amino acids: CASSLGVAYGYTF. The CDR3 DNA sequence: TGTGCCAGCAGCTTAGGCGTGGCCTATGGCTACACCTTC. The rearrangement links TRBV5-4 to TRBJ1-2; D unclear. Trimming pared 2 bases from V and 4 bases from J, leaving 9 bases between. Looked up from germline, CDR1 is SGHNT and CDR2 is YYREEE (reference sequence). The CDR3 extends over 13 amino acids.

About this clone: Other DNA sequences from this sample encode an identical CDR3 as well. The chain joins TRBV6-5 to TRBJ1-5; 7 bases align to TRBD1. CDR3 length equals 13 residues. The V and J ends lost 5 bases and 7 bases, in that order; junction bases with no gene match: 5. The germline CDR1 and CDR2 sequences are MNHEY and SVGAGI. The CDR3 region is CASSRDRVQPQHF. The CDR3 DNA sequence: TGTGCCAGCAGTCGAGACAGGGTCCAGCCCCAGCATTTT.

This clone has a single count. The rearrangement links TRBV27 to TRBJ1-1, with a tentative D call TRBD1 (5 bases). CDR1 MNHEY and CDR2 SMNVEV come from the germline V gene (reference sequence). V lost 7 bases to trimming and J lost 1 base, with 16 bases between them. The CDR3 is 15 amino acids. The CDR3 region is CASKKGDRPNTEAFF. CDR3 in DNA: TGTGCCAGCAAAAAGGGAGACAGACCGAACACTGAAGCTTTCTTT.

The V and J genes are TRBV19 and TRBJ2-1; TRBD1 matches 12 bases. Looked up from germline, CDR1 is LNHDA and CDR2 is SQIVND (reference sequence). V gave up 5 bases and J gave up 8 bases; unmatched junction bases: 7. The CDR3 contains 15 residues. CDR3 in amino acids: CASSFAGTGGYEQFF. CDR3 sequence (DNA): TGTGCCAGTAGTTTCGCCGGGACAGGGGGCTATGAGCAGTTCTTC.

V is TRBV6-2 or TRBV6-3 and J is TRBJ1-5; 8 bases fit TRBD1. The CDR3 length is 14 residues. With V trimmed by 4 bases and J by 11 bases, 10 bases remained unmatched. Germline V gene lookup returns CDR1 MNHEY and CDR2 SVGEGT. CDR3 sequence (DNA): TGTGCCAGCAGTTCTTATGTCAGGGGGCTGACCCAGCATTTT. This sequence encodes CASSSYVRGLTQHF.

J is TRBJ1-2 and V is TRBV4-2, with TRBD1 as a possible D gene (6 bases). Trimming removed 4 bases from V and 2 bases from J, with 17 bases in between. The CDR3 length is 16 residues. Germline CDR1 reads LGHNA; CDR2 reads YNFKEQ. CDR3 region: CASSRSVEDSNYGYTF. The CDR3 DNA is TGTGCCAGCAGCCGAAGCGTCGAGGACAGCAACTATGGCTACACCTTC.

The V gene is TRBV6-5, the J gene TRBJ1-2; D may be TRBD1 (6 bases). The CDR3 length is 13 residues. The ends were cut back, 2 bases at V and 8 bases at J, with 12 bases in the middle. Germline values: CDR1 MNHEY, CDR2 SVGAGI. In nucleotides, the CDR3 is TGTGCCAGCAGTTACGACGGGGGGCAGGGCTACACCTTC. It translates to CASSYDGGQGYTF.

This chain links TRBV5-1 with TRBJ1-1, with D tentatively TRBD1 (5 bases). From germline, CDR1 is SGHRS and CDR2 YFSETQ. The CDR3 sequence is 15 residues long. V lost 4 bases, J lost 5 bases, and 18 bases lay in between. In DNA form, the CDR3 reads TGCGCCAGCAGCCTAGTACGAAGGGGATGGACTGAAGCTTTCTTT. Translation: CASSLVRRGWTEAFF. Using reference TRBV5-1 and TRBJ1-1 for the parts outside the CDR3, the full variable domain is KAGVTQTPRYLIKTRGQQVTLSCSPISGHRSVSWYQQTPGQGLQFLFEYFSETQRNKGNFPGRFSGRQFSNSRSEMNVSTLELGDSALYLCASSLVRRGWTEAFFGQGTRLTVV.

The sample holds a few counts of this clone. V gene TRBV6-2 or TRBV6-3 combines with J gene TRBJ1-5; D uncertain. Trimming left V 2 bases short and J 4 bases short, with 3 bases between. The CDR3 has 12 residues. Germline CDR1 and CDR2: MNHEY and SVGEGT. CDR3: CASSYGNQPQHF. In DNA, the CDR3 is TGTGCCAGCAGTTACGGGAATCAGCCCCAGCATTTT.

The chain is built from TRBV15 and TRBJ2-3, with D unresolved. V dropped 0 bases and J dropped 5 bases, with 6 bases sitting between them. The CDR3 runs 13 residues. Germline CDR1 and CDR2: LNHNV and YYDKDF (reference sequence). The CDR3 sequence is CATSRDSVDTQYF. The DNA for the CDR3 is TGTGCCACCAGCAGAGATTCGGTAGATACGCAGTATTTT.

V usage is TRBV5-1 and J usage is TRBJ2-3; D could derive from TRBD1 or TRBD2 (5 bases each). Germline V gene sequence: CDR1 SGHRS, CDR2 YFSETQ. V dropped 4 bases and J dropped 0 bases, with 12 bases sitting between them. The CDR3 is made up of 15 amino acids. CDR3: CASSLNGASTDTQYF. The CDR3 DNA reads TGCGCCAGCAGCCTAAACGGGGCTAGCACAGATACGCAGTATTTT.

The chain uses TRBV27 and TRBJ1-2; no clear D. The CDR3 is 13 residues long. V lost 2 bases and J 3 bases, leaving 7 bases between the germline ends. Germline V gene sequence: CDR1 MNHEY, CDR2 SMNVEV (reference sequence). This CDR3 is CASSLTRYYGYTF. The CDR3 bases are TGTGCCAGCAGTTTAACCCGGTACTATGGCTACACCTTC.

The chain links TRBV4-3 to TRBJ1-3; no clear D. Per the germline V gene, CDR1 is LGHNA and CDR2 is YSLEER. This CDR3 has 19 residues. V gave up 2 bases and J gave up 0 bases, with 20 bases separating them. CDR3 nucleotides: TGCGCCAGCAGCCAATCAAGGTTCACCGGCCCTCTCTCTGGAAACACCATATATTTT. Amino acid sequence: CASSQSRFTGPLSGNTIYF.

The V gene is TRBV28, the J gene TRBJ1-5; D is perhaps TRBD1 (6 bases). V was shortened by 2 bases and J by 2 bases, with 13 bases between the two germline ends. The CDR3 totals 16 residues. Germline assignment: CDR1 MDHEN and CDR2 SYDVKM. The CDR3 bases are TGTGCCAGCAGTTTAAGAGGGGGGCATGGCAATCAGCCCCAGCATTTT. Translation gives CASSLRGGHGNQPQHF. The full variable domain, its missing parts supplied by reference TRBV28 and TRBJ1-5, is DVKVTQSSRYLVKRTGEKVFLECVQDMDHENMFWYRQDPGLGLRLIYFSYDVKMKEKGDIPEGYSVSREKKERFSLILESASTNQTSMYLCASSLRGGHGNQPQHFGDGTRLSIL.

The V gene is TRBV18, the J gene TRBJ2-2; D unclear. CDR1 is KGHSH and CDR2 is LQKENI in the germline V gene. V was clipped by 7 bases and J by 7 bases, with 10 bases between them. The CDR3 runs to 12 residues. The CDR3 sequence is CASCDMNGELFF. The CDR3 DNA follows: TGTGCCAGCTGCGACATGAACGGGGAGCTGTTTTTT.

The chain is built from TRBV10-2 and TRBJ2-1, with TRBD2 identical over 7 bases. Germline V gene lookup returns CDR1 WSHSY and CDR2 SAAADI. This CDR3 region has 15 residues. Unmatched junction bases numbered 3, after V lost 2 bases and J lost 2 bases. CDR3 in amino acids: CASSERGGTYNEQFF. The CDR3 DNA is TGCGCCAGCAGTGAGCGGGGAGGGACCTACAATGAGCAGTTCTTC.

V and J are TRBV6-1 and TRBJ2-4, with TRBD1 as a possible D gene (6 bases). Trimming shortened V by 3 bases and J by 0 bases, and 12 bases separated the two germline ends. The CDR3 sequence is 16 residues long. Germline V CDR1 and CDR2: MNHNS, SASEGT. The CDR3: CASSDRTALAKNIQYF. CDR3 nucleotide sequence: TGTGCCAGCAGTGACAGGACAGCACTAGCCAAAAACATTCAGTACTTC.

DNA of the CDR3: TGTGCCATTCGAGCTAGCGGGAGCACAGATACGCAGTATTTT. Residues: CAIRASGSTDTQYF. The chain is built from TRBV10-3 and TRBJ2-3, with TRBD2 matching over 8 bases. The CDR3 is 14 residues long. The J segment lost 0 bases and the V segment lost 9 bases, leaving 5 bases of the junction unmatched. Germline V gene lookup returns CDR1 ENHRY and CDR2 SYGVKD.

The V call is TRBV15, the J call TRBJ1-5; 7 bases map to TRBD1. CDR1 is LNHNV and CDR2 is YYDKDF in the germline V gene (reference sequence). With 3 bases clipped from V and 1 base from J, the junction kept 9 bases outside the gene matches. The CDR3 extends over 17 amino acids. The CDR3 loop is CATSRILQGKSNQPQHF. In nucleotides, the CDR3 is TGTGCCACCAGCAGGATTTTACAGGGGAAAAGCAATCAGCCCCAGCATTTT. Using reference TRBV15 and TRBJ1-5 for the parts outside the CDR3, the full variable domain is DAMVIQNPRYQVTQFGKPVTLSCSQTLNHNVMYWYQQKSSQAPKLLFHYYDKDFNNEADTPDNFQSRRPNTSFCFLDIRSPGLGDTAMYLCATSRILQGKSNQPQHFGDGTRLSIL.

This chain connects TRBV3-1 (or the pseudogene TRBV3-2) to TRBJ1-1; D not certain. The germline CDR1 and CDR2 sequences are LGHDT and YNNKEL (reference sequence). The ends were cut back, 0 bases at V and 5 bases at J, with 10 bases in the middle. The CDR3 has 14 amino acids. The CDR3 bases are TGTGCCAGCAGCCAAGATAATTTCGCAACTGAAGCTTTCTTT. Translating it yields CASSQDNFATEAFF.

Only a few counts were recorded for this clone. The rearrangement joins TRBV2 to TRBJ1-4; the match to TRBD1 covers 8 bases. The CDR3 length is 16 residues. J lost 5 bases, V lost 4 bases, and 9 bases had no gene match. Germline assignment: CDR1 SNHLY and CDR2 FYNNEI. CDR3 in DNA: TGTGCCAGCAGTGCCGGACAGGGCGGGCTCAATGAAAAACTGTTTTTT. It encodes CASSAGQGGLNEKLFF.

The chain has TRBV7-9 and TRBJ2-1, with D possibly matching TRBD2 (6 bases). With 2 bases removed from V and 5 bases from J, the gap between germline ends came to 19 bases. Per the germline V gene, CDR1 is SEHNR and CDR2 is FQNEAQ (reference sequence). The CDR3 extends over 17 amino acids. The CDR3 DNA sequence: TGTGCCAGCAGCTTATATGTTGGCGGAGGGAGACACAATGAGCAGTTCTTC. Its protein product is CASSLYVGGGRHNEQFF.

This chain links TRBV20-1 with TRBJ1-1; D is uncertain. The germline V gene encodes CDR1 DFQATT and CDR2 SNEGSKA (reference sequence). Trimming took 5 bases from V and 6 from J, leaving 10 bases between them. The CDR3 extends over 11 amino acids. The CDR3 spells CSAPRWPEAFF. The CDR3 coding sequence is TGCAGTGCTCCTCGGTGGCCTGAAGCTTTCTTT.

The chain's CDR3 is CASSQESGSEQYF. CDR3 DNA sequence: TGCGCCAGCAGCCAAGAGTCGGGCTCCGAGCAGTACTTC. The rearrangement links TRBV4-3 to TRBJ2-7; D unclear. V lost 0 bases and J lost 6, with 9 bases in between. Per germline, CDR1 LGHNA and CDR2 YSLEER. CDR3 length: 13 residues.

This chain connects TRBV2 to TRBJ2-1; 11 bases align to TRBD2. CDR3 size: 15 residues. CDR1 is SNHLY, CDR2 FYNNEI, per germline. V dropped 5 bases and J dropped 4; count of bases not matched to a gene: 4. CDR3 DNA sequence: TGTGCCAGCAGTAGCACTAGCGGGGGATACAATGAGCAGTTCTTC. Translating gives CASSSTSGGYNEQFF.